Below are 17 T cell receptor beta chains sequenced from a single sample in a study of monozygotic twins with inflammatory bowel disease. TCRdb processed the 5' RACE reads again and assigns one entry to each CDR3 protein, with no DNA. The repertoire table contains about 420,000 distinct CDR3 sequences. Sequenced material: blood. The receptors were sampled from a human donor with ulcerative colitis or Crohn's disease, or a healthy co-twin of an affected twin (not recorded which).

The CDR3 here is CASRSGLAGVVRETQYF. The genes are TRBV6-1 and TRBJ2-5; TCRdb's D call of TRBD2 is untestable without DNA. CDR1 and CDR2 from the germline V gene are MNHNS and SASEGT. This CDR3 has 17 residues.

The chain is built from TRBV11-2 and TRBJ2-7; absent DNA, TCRdb's TRBD1 call cannot be checked. Germline loops: CDR1 SGHAT, CDR2 FQNNGV. The CDR3 sequence is 16 residues long. CDR3 residues: CASSPQTGTGAYEQYF.

The chain couples TRBV7-2 to TRBJ1-3; the TRBD1 assignment by TCRdb is unverifiable without DNA. This CDR3 comprises 16 residues. Germline CDR1 SGHTA, CDR2 FQGNSA. The CDR3 spells CASSLTEVASGNTIYF.

The chain recombines TRBV4-3 with TRBJ2-1; checking the TCRdb D call of TRBD2 is not possible without DNA. The CDR3 has 16 amino acids. Germline lookup yields CDR1 LGHNA and CDR2 YSLEER. The CDR3 sequence is CASSQARTSGVGKQFF.

The rearrangement uses TRBV4-1 and TRBJ1-6. Germline V gene data show CDR1 as MGHRA and CDR2 as YSYEKL. CDR3 size: 16 residues. CDR3 region: CASSPLEGSYNSPLHF.

The V and J genes are TRBV18 and TRBJ2-3. Germline V gene sequence: CDR1 KGHSH, CDR2 LQKENI. The CDR3 extends over 15 amino acids. The CDR3 sequence is CASSPYERSTDTQYF.

The chain recombines TRBV5-6 with TRBJ1-3; checking the TCRdb D call of TRBD1 is not possible without DNA. The CDR3 runs 16 residues. Germline loops: CDR1 SGHDT, CDR2 YYEEEE. Here the CDR3 reads CASSLNRGVSGNTIYF.

V usage is TRBV20-1 and J usage is TRBJ2-1; TCRdb designates TRBD1, a call that cannot be tested without DNA. The CDR3 loop spans 16 amino acids. Germline values: CDR1 DFQATT, CDR2 SNEGSKA (reference sequence). CDR3 amino acids: CSARDYGGSSYNEQFF.

The V and J genes are TRBV5-1 and TRBJ2-7; TCRdb gives TRBD1 as the D gene, but with no DNA this cannot be confirmed. This CDR3 comprises 16 residues. Germline lookup yields CDR1 SGHRS and CDR2 YFSETQ. The CDR3 sequence: CASSRTWTGSDYEQYF.

The CDR3 protein is CASSRGGMGYEQYF. The chain links TRBV7-2 to TRBJ2-7; TCRdb returns TRBD1, unconfirmable since there is no DNA. The CDR3 is made up of 14 amino acids. The V gene's germline CDR1 is SGHTA and CDR2 FQGNSA. Looking up the rest from reference TRBV7-2 and TRBJ2-7 gives the full variable domain: GAGVSQSPSNKVTEKGKDVELRCDPISGHTALYWYRQSLGQGLEFLIYFQGNSAPDKSGLPSDRFSAERTGGSVSTLTIQRTQQEDSAVYLCASSRGGMGYEQYFGPGTRLTVT.

The chain is built from TRBV7-2 and TRBJ1-5; TCRdb lists TRBD1, though no DNA is available to test this call. The CDR3 is made up of 13 amino acids. CDR1 SGHTA and CDR2 FQGNSA come from the germline V gene. The CDR3 here is CASAGAYNQPQHF.

The chain couples TRBV11-2 to TRBJ1-6; no DNA is available, so the TRBD1 call from TCRdb remains unchecked. The germline V gene has CDR1 SGHAT and CDR2 FQNNGV. The CDR3 sequence is 15 residues long. This CDR3 is CASSLGAGDSSPLHF.

The CDR3 reads CASRLGFSSYNEQFF. V usage is TRBV6-2 or TRBV6-3 and J usage is TRBJ2-1. CDR1 and CDR2 from the germline V gene are MNHEY and SVGEGT. The CDR3 is made up of 15 amino acids.

This chain joins TRBV6-2 or TRBV6-3 and TRBJ2-7. The germline V gene encodes CDR1 MNHEY and CDR2 SVGEGT. The CDR3 loop spans 16 amino acids. The CDR3 sequence: CASSTIGSGASYEQYF.

V usage is TRBV30 and J usage is TRBJ1-2; the D call of TRBD1 rests on TCRdb alone, since no DNA is present to check it. The germline V gene has CDR1 GTSNPN and CDR2 SVGIG (reference sequence). CDR3 size: 12 residues. CDR3 loop: CAWEQGGFGYTF. The whole variable domain, filled in from reference TRBV30 and TRBJ1-2, reads SQTIHQWPATLVQPVGSPLSLECTVEGTSNPNLYWYRQAAGRGLQLLFYSVGIGQISSEVPQNLSASRPQDRQFILSSKKLLLSDSGFYLCAWEQGGFGYTFGSGTRLTVV.

This chain links TRBV3-1 with TRBJ2-7; the TRBD2 assignment by TCRdb is unverifiable without DNA. The CDR3 totals 15 residues. CDR1 and CDR2 (germline): LGHDT, YNNKEL (reference sequence). CDR3 protein: CASSPRWGANYEQYF.

V usage is TRBV5-1 and J usage is TRBJ2-2; as DNA is missing, the TRBD2 call by TCRdb cannot be tested. The CDR3 is 14 residues long. Germline values: CDR1 SGHRS, CDR2 YFSETQ. CDR3 region: CASKEGVNTGELFF.